This T cell receptor (beta chain) was recorded in a study of human T cells and chemical hapten exposure. Study-level background: Alopecia areata, totalis or universalis affected patients who were mostly female.

In this sample, this clonotype turned up many times. The time point here: patch test 2, 6 weeks after DPC sensitization. The treatment: therapeutic diphenylcyclopropenone sensitization with weekly scalp DPC. The library labeled individual cDNA molecules by adding unique molecular identifiers to them. TCRdb independently ran MiXCR on the RACE reads; one entry per CDR3 protein. This table holds about 84,000 distinct CDR3 sequences, about 10% found once. Germline-derived CDR1 and CDR2 are WNHNN and SYGVQD (reference sequence). This CDR3 comprises 12 residues. The trim removed 2 bases at V and 12 bases at J, leaving 3 bases unmatched.

The chain employs TRBV10-1 and TRBJ2-1; 8 bases match TRBD2. The source is a woman aged 45-59 years with alopecia areata. Some clones in this sample may be carry-over from other donors' samples. Specimen: whole blood, collected in connection with sensitization to the hapten diphenylcyclopropenone (DPC). This CDR3 is CASSEGTSWQFF. The DNA of the CDR3 is TGCGCCAGCAGTGAGGGGACTAGTTGGCAGTTCTTC.